The 6 T cell receptor beta chains presented below share a single source sample, sequenced in a study of OX40 agonist ivuxolimab in advanced cancers. The protocol was immunoSEQ multiplex PCR, while the TCRdb copy is restricted to in-frame clones and leaves out a portion. The data contain about 10,000 clones, approximately 87% of them seen just once; the ten biggest clones take up roughly 13%. Material: CD4+ or CD8+ T cells sorted from blood, obtained in a trial of the OX40 agonist ivuxolimab. The source of these receptors is an adult with an advanced solid tumor such as melanoma, head and neck, liver or kidney cancer.

The chain joins TRBV6-1 to TRBJ2-2; D call uncertain. Germline V gene lookup returns CDR1 MNHNS and CDR2 SASEGT. Trimming pared 6 bases from V and 7 bases from J, leaving 3 bases between. This CDR3 is built from 10 residues. The CDR3 DNA is TGTGCCAGCAGGCACGGGGAGCTGTTTTTT. Translated, it gives CASRHGELFF.

This chain uses TRBV5-6 with TRBJ2-1, with 14 bases that match TRBD2. The V and J ends lost 3 bases and 4 bases, in that order; junction bases with no gene match: 9. The germline gives CDR1 SGHDT, CDR2 YYEEEE. There are 18 residues in the CDR3. CDR3 sequence reads: CASSSGLAGGGKYNEQFF. CDR3 coding DNA: TGTGCCAGCAGCTCCGGACTAGCGGGGGGCGGGAAGTACAATGAGCAGTTCTTC.

The J gene is TRBJ2-7, the V gene TRBV5-1, with TRBD1 identical over 9 bases. Germline V CDR1 and CDR2: SGHRS, YFSETQ. The CDR3 consists of 14 residues. The J segment lost 2 bases and the V segment lost 3 bases, leaving 3 bases of the junction unmatched. The CDR3 DNA reads TGCGCCAGCAGCTCGGGACAGGGACCCTACGAGCAGTACTTC. Amino acids: CASSSGQGPYEQYF.

This clone has a single count. The chain employs TRBV29-1 and TRBJ1-1; unclear D gene. This CDR3 has 13 amino acids. With 3 bases removed from V and 1 base from J, the gap between germline ends came to 9 bases. CDR1 SQVTM and CDR2 ANQGSEA come from the germline V gene. Here the CDR3 DNA reads TGCAGCGTTGATTGGGGATGGAACACTGAAGCTTTCTTT. Translating it yields CSVDWGWNTEAFF.

CDR3 region: CASSLGGRSGNTIYF. CDR3 in DNA: TGTGCCAGCAGCTTAGGTGGTCGCTCTGGAAACACCATATATTTT. V gene TRBV2 combines with J gene TRBJ1-3; D ambiguous. CDR1 is SNHLY and CDR2 is FYNNEI in the germline V gene. The ends were cut back, 6 bases at V and 0 bases at J, with 12 bases in the middle. The CDR3 loop spans 15 amino acids.

Here the CDR3 reads CASSLGQQETQYF. CDR3 bases: TGTGCCAGCAGCCTGGGACAGCAAGAGACCCAGTACTTC. V usage is TRBV13 and J usage is TRBJ2-5, with TRBD1 identical over 7 bases. J lost 2 bases, V lost 5 bases, and 2 bases had no gene match. Germline assignment: CDR1 PRHDT and CDR2 FYEKMQ (reference sequence). This CDR3 contains 13 residues.